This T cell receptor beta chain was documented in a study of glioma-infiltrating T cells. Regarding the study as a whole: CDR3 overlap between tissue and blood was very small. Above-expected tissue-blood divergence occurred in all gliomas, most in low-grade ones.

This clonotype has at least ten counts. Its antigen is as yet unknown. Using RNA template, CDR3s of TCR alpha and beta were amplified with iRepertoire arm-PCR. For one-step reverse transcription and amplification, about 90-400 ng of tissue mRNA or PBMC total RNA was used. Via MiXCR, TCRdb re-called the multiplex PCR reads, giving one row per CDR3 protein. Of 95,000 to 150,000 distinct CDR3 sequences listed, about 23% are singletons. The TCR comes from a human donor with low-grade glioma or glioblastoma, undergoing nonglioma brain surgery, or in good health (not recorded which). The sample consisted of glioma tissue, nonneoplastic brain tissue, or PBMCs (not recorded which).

CDR3 sequence: CASTTPGAGWGTEAFF. CDR3 DNA: TGTGCCAGCACCACCCCCGGGGCAGGGTGGGGCACTGAAGCTTTCTTT. This rearrangement joins TRBV28 to TRBJ1-1; maybe TRBD1 (5 bases). From germline, CDR1 is MDHEN and CDR2 SYDVKM. This CDR3 has 16 amino acids. With 7 bases removed from V and 4 bases from J, the gap between germline ends came to 22 bases.